The present TCR beta chain was sequenced within a study of blood T cell repertoires in COVID-19. Overall study context: T cells, B-cell-depleted T cells, or PBMCs supplied cDNA or gDNA.

Authors' analysis steps: Amplification with reference gene primers provided the estimates of nucleated cell counts. Profiled with immunoSEQ multiplex PCR; TCRdb holds only in-frame clones, not every one. The V and J calls and clone size are taken from that table; D and trimming were inferred from the DNA. Here the sample spans around 100,000 clones, more than 65% being singletons. CDR1 and CDR2 from the germline V gene are LGHNA and YNFKEQ. CDR3 length: 15 residues. V dropped 4 bases and J dropped 1 base, with 13 bases sitting between them. Sequencing was done on a sample of peripheral blood. This clonotype originated in a man in his sixties or seventies with active or convalescent COVID-19. The genes are TRBV4-2 and TRBJ1-2; the D is unclear. CDR3 amino acids: CASSPRRDDNYGYTF. CDR3 DNA: TGTGCCAGCAGCCCCAGGAGGGATGATAACTATGGCTACACCTTC.